In this sample, the clone carrying this TCR beta chain turned up a few times. This sample stems from a study of blood T cell repertoires in COVID-19. TCRdb's table, derived via immunoSEQ multiplex PCR, lists solely in-frame clones and lacks some. Among roughly 300,000 clones listed, 80% to 90% were seen once. The clonotype originates from a woman aged 40-49 years with acute COVID-19. Sequencing input: PBMCs or T cells enriched from blood (not recorded which).

The CDR3 spells CASSYPGQGLGTEAFF. The CDR3 coding sequence is TGTGCCAGCAGCTACCCGGGACAGGGTTTGGGCACTGAAGCTTTCTTT. This chain links TRBV5-4 with TRBJ1-1; TRBD1 matches 9 bases. This CDR3 is built from 16 residues. Germline V gene lookup returns CDR1 SGHNT and CDR2 YYREEE (reference sequence). Losses at the gene ends were 3 bases for V and 4 bases for J; bases not matched to a gene: 10.